Presented here are 15 T cell receptor beta chains from one specimen sequenced in a study of post-analysis software for immune sequencing data. Study outcomes and limitations: In patients, five or six TRBV segments were more frequent than in controls, with TRBV5-6, TRBV5-1 and TRBV20-1 among them.

Prepared TCR beta cDNA libraries contained unique molecular identifiers. MiXCR was run by TCRdb on the PCR reads, yielding one entry per CDR3 protein. Counted here are around 440,000 distinct CDR3 sequences, roughly 45% occurring once; the ten biggest clones make up around 10%. Their antigen targets remain unknown. Sequenced material: blood. All receptors derive from a girl aged 5 to 17 with multiple sclerosis.

The V gene is TRBV12-3 or TRBV12-4, the J gene TRBJ1-1; 7 positions match TRBD1. With V trimmed by 7 bases and J by 3 bases, 11 bases remained unmatched. This CDR3 comprises 15 residues. The CDR3 loop reads CASTQDGQDYTEAFF. CDR3 in DNA: TGTGCCAGCACCCAGGATGGACAGGATTACACTGAAGCTTTCTTT.

The rearrangement uses TRBV27 and TRBJ2-5; D tentatively reads TRBD1 or TRBD2 (5 bases each). The J call is doubtful: the DNA matches TRBJ2-7 better. This CDR3 has 16 amino acids. Germline V gene data show CDR1 as MNHEY and CDR2 as SMNVEV (reference sequence). The DNA for the CDR3 is TGTGCCAGCAGTCACGTGAGGGCAGGGAGTAGCCACGAGCAGTACTTC. Its translation: CASSHVRAGSSHEQYF.

The table lists this clonotype with a few counts. The chain has TRBV4-1 and TRBJ2-1; TRBD2 agrees at 9 bases. The CDR3 is made up of 16 amino acids. Trimming removed 1 base from V and 8 bases from J; junction bases left unmatched: 9. Germline V gives CDR1 MGHRA, CDR2 YSYEKL. The CDR3 DNA sequence: TGCGCCAGCAGCCAAGGGGCCGCTAGCGGGAACTATGAGCAGTTCTTC. The encoded protein is CASSQGAASGNYEQFF.

Notes on this clonotype: One base away lies a much larger clone, so this may be a sequencing read error. The J gene is TRBJ2-7, the V gene TRBV20-1; 8 nucleotides agree with TRBD2. The CDR3 loop spans 14 amino acids. Trimming took 0 bases from V and 3 from J; bases not matched to a gene: 4. Germline CDR1 and CDR2: DFQATT and SNEGSKA (reference sequence). The CDR3 nucleotides read TGCAGTGCTAGAGATCGGGGGACTAGCTACGAGCAGTACTTC. Translated, it gives CSARDRGTSYEQYF.

The CDR3 nucleotides are TGTGCCACCAGCAGAGCAGGTAGCGGGATATCCTACGAGCAGTACTTC. The encoded protein is CATSRAGSGISYEQYF. The chain has TRBV15 and TRBJ2-7; 8 bases line up with TRBD2. Trimming took 1 base from V and 1 from J; bases not matched to a gene: 6. The germline gives CDR1 LNHNV, CDR2 YYDKDF (reference sequence). This CDR3 has 16 amino acids.

Remarks on this clonotype: An end of the junction does not agree with germline; a read error may underlie this. The chain links TRBV11-2 to TRBJ2-1; 10 bases are a match to TRBD2. This CDR3 is 15 amino acids long. The V gene's germline CDR1 is SGHAT and CDR2 FQNNGV. This chain's CDR3 is CASSYTSGTNNEQFF. The DNA of the CDR3 is TGTGCCAGCAGCTATACTAGCGGGACCAACAACGAGCAGTTCTTC.

The rearrangement joins TRBV6-5 to TRBJ1-3; no clear D. The CDR3 runs 14 residues. V was pared by 8 bases and J by 0 bases, with 11 bases between. Germline CDR1 reads MNHEY; CDR2 reads SVGAGI. DNA of the CDR3: TGTGCCAGCGCTCGCAGCCTCTCTGGAAACACCATATATTTT. This codes for CASARSLSGNTIYF.

The V and J genes are TRBV7-9 and TRBJ1-2; a possible D gene is TRBD1 (6 bases). The length of the CDR3 is 15 residues. CDR1 and CDR2 from the germline V gene are SEHNR and FQNEAQ (reference sequence). V was shortened by 2 bases and J by 4 bases, with 14 bases between the two germline ends. The CDR3 loop reads CASSLPLQGRYGYTF. The DNA for the CDR3 is TGTGCCAGCAGCTTACCGCTCCAGGGGCGCTATGGCTACACCTTC.

The chain employs TRBV2 and TRBJ1-4, with D perhaps TRBD1 (6 bases). The CDR3 consists of 16 residues. The germline V gene encodes CDR1 SNHLY and CDR2 FYNNEI. Between the trimmed V and J ends, which lost 0 bases and 5 bases, there was a span of 13 bases. The CDR3 region has the DNA TGTGCCAGCAGTGAAGCCGTTCAGGGGAGGAATGAAAAACTGTTTTTT. Translation gives CASSEAVQGRNEKLFF.

This clonotype was detected only once. The chain couples TRBV5-1 to TRBJ2-2, with 7 bases fitting TRBD1. From germline, CDR1 is SGHRS and CDR2 YFSETQ. This CDR3 is built from 15 residues. V trimming: 6 bases; J trimming: 1 base; junction bases outside the gene matches: 6. As DNA, the CDR3 is TGCGCCAGCAACGAGGACAGGAAGAACACCGGGGAGCTGTTTTTT. Encoded protein: CASNEDRKNTGELFF.

This chain uses TRBV27 with TRBJ2-7; 9 positions agree with TRBD1. The CDR3 covers 15 residues. CDR1 is MNHEY, CDR2 SMNVEV, per germline (reference sequence). Losses at the gene ends were 6 bases for V and 2 bases for J; bases not matched to a gene: 8. The CDR3 loop is CASSQRRDRAYEQYF. The CDR3 coding sequence is TGTGCCAGCAGCCAGAGACGGGACAGGGCCTACGAGCAGTACTTC.

The chain recombines TRBV28 with TRBJ1-2; D is undetermined. Trimming left V 5 bases short and J 3 bases short, with 13 bases between. Per germline, CDR1 MDHEN and CDR2 SYDVKM. CDR3 length: 14 amino acids. The CDR3 loop reads CASSPPSSDYGYTF. As DNA, the CDR3 is TGTGCCAGCAGTCCTCCTAGTTCGGACTATGGCTACACCTTC.

The chain uses TRBV6-1 and TRBJ2-7; unclear D gene. In germline, CDR1 is MNHNS, CDR2 SASEGT. The CDR3 sequence is 14 residues long. The V end lost 2 bases, the J end lost 5 bases, and 13 bases lay between the germline ends. The CDR3 coding sequence is TGTGCCAGCAGTGAACAGCCGGAAAGCGACGAGCAGTACTTC. This translates into CASSEQPESDEQYF.

V and J are TRBV12-3 or TRBV12-4 and TRBJ2-4; the D gene is possibly TRBD2 (5 bases). The CDR3 sequence is 13 residues long. V lost 5 bases to trimming and J lost 9 bases, with 14 bases between them. For the CDR3, the DNA is TGTGCCAGCAGTCACCGGGATTTGGGCATTCAGTACTTC. Its translation is CASSHRDLGIQYF.

The rearrangement links TRBV20-1 to TRBJ2-7; TRBD1 matches 8 bases. Trimming took 5 bases from V and 3 from J; bases not matched to a gene: 3. The CDR3 has 12 amino acids. Germline V gives CDR1 DFQATT, CDR2 SNEGSKA (reference sequence). In DNA, the CDR3 is TGCAGTGCTTTGGGACAGGACTACGAGCAGTACTTC. It is translated as CSALGQDYEQYF.